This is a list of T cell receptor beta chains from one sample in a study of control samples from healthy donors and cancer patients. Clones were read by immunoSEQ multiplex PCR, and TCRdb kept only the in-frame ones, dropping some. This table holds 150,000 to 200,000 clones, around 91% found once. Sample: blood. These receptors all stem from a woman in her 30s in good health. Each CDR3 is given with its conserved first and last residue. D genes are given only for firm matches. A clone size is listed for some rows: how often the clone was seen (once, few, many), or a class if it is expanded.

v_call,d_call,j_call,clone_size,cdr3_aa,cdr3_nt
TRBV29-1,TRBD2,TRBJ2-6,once,CSAALAGGLGANVLTF,TGCAGCGCCGCACTAGCGGGGGGGCTAGGGGCCAACGTCCTGACTTTC
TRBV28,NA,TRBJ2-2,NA,CASSLGSANTGELFF,TGTGCCAGCAGTTTAGGAAGCGCGAACACCGGGGAGCTGTTTTTT
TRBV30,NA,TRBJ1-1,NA,CAWSRVGNTEAFF,TGTGCCTGGAGTCGGGTGGGGAACACTGAAGCTTTCTTT
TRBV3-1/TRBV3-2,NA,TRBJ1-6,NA,CASSQAGPINSPLHF,TGTGCCAGCAGCCAAGCGGGACCGATAAATTCACCCCTCCACTTT
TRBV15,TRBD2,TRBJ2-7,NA,CATSQRLAGREQYF,TGTGCCACCAGCCAAAGGCTAGCGGGACGGGAGCAGTACTTC
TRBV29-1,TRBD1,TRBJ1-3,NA,CSVGGTGAGNTIYF,TGCAGCGTTGGGGGGACAGGGGCTGGAAACACCATATATTTT
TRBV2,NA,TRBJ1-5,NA,CASLTDSNQPQHF,TGTGCCAGCCTGACAGATAGCAATCAGCCCCAGCATTTT
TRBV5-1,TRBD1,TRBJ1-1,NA,CASSLVQGENTEAFF,TGCGCCAGCAGCTTGGTACAGGGGGAGAACACTGAAGCTTTCTTT
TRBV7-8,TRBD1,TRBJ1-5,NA,CASSLGQGAYSNQPQHF,TGTGCCAGCAGCTTAGGGCAGGGGGCCTATAGCAATCAGCCCCAGCATTTT
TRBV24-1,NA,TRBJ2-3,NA,CATSDLQSTDTQYF,TGTGCCACCAGTGATTTGCAAAGCACAGATACGCAGTATTTT
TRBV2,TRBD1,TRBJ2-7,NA,CASRRDRAYEQYF,TGTGCCAGCAGACGGGACAGAGCCTACGAGCAGTACTTC
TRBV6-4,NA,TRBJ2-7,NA,CASSDSTVGEQYF,TGTGCCAGCAGTGACTCGACGGTAGGGGAGCAGTACTTC
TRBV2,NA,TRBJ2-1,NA,CASSEGGSSYNEQFF,TGTGCCAGCAGTGAAGGGGGAAGCTCCTACAATGAGCAGTTCTTC
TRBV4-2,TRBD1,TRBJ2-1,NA,CASSQLRQGVFDEQFF,TGTGCCAGCAGCCAACTCAGACAGGGGGTTTTCGATGAGCAGTTCTTC
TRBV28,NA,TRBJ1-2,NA,CASSFVQGGRGYTF,TGTGCCAGCAGTTTTGTTCAGGGTGGTCGGGGCTACACCTTC
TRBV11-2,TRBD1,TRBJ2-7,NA,CASSLGQGPYEQYF,TGTGCCAGCAGCTTAGGACAGGGGCCCTACGAGCAGTACTTC
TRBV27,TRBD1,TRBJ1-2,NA,CASGSIPGQVYGYTF,TGTGCCAGCGGATCCATACCGGGACAGGTCTATGGCTACACCTTC
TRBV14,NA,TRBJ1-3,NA,CASSQDRGNTIYF,TGTGCCAGCAGCCAAGATCGCGGAAACACCATATATTTT
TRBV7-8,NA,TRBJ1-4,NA,CASSLGQTTNEKLFF,TGTGCCAGCAGCTTAGGTCAGACAACTAATGAAAAACTGTTTTTT
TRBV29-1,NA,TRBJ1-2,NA,CSAWTQGYTF,TGCAGCGCTTGGACCCAGGGCTACACCTTC
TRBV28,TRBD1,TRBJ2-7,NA,CASSRPGGYEQYF,TGTGCCAGCAGCCGCCCAGGGGGCTACGAGCAGTACTTC
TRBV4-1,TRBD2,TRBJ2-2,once,CASSRPLAGGAIGELFF,TGCGCCAGCAGCCGACCACTAGCGGGGGGGGCGATCGGGGAGCTGTTTTTT
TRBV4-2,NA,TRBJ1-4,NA,CASSQEGPNEKLFF,TGTGCCAGCAGCCAAGAGGGACCGAATGAAAAACTGTTTTTT